This T cell receptor beta chain was observed in a study of long-term antiretroviral therapy in people with HIV. The CDR3 totals 16 residues. Germline V lookup: CDR1 LGHNA, CDR2 YSLEER. The V and J ends lost 1 base and 4 bases, in that order; junction bases with no gene match: 10. Every participant with HIV received treatment in the United States. The immunoSEQ assay was v3.0, run at survey level. Libraries were prepared by immunoSEQ multiplex PCR; TCRdb keeps only in-frame clonotypes and omits some of them. The sample carries 18,000 or so clones, roughly 78% recorded once. This clonotype originated in a woman in her thirties or forties with HIV. Source: unsorted PBMCs, taken at the start of antiretroviral therapy, before treatment. The V call is TRBV4-3, the J call TRBJ2-7, with 7 nucleotides matching TRBD2. The CDR3 loop reads CASSQGSTGGGYEQYF. The DNA for the CDR3 is TGCGCCAGCAGCCAAGGGTCCACGGGGGGAGGATACGAGCAGTACTTC.